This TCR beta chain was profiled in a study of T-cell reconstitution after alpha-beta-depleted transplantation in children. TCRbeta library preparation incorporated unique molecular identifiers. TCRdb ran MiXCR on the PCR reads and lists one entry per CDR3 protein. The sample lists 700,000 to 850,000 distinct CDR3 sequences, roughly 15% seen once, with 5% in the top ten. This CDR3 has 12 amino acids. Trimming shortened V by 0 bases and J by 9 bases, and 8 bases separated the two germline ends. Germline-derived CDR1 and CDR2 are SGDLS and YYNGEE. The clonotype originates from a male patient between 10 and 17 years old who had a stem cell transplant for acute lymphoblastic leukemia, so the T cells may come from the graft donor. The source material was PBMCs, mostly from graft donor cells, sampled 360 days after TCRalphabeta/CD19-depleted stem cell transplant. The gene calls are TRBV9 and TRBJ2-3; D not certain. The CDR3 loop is CASSVGSGTQYF. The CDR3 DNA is TGTGCCAGCAGCGTAGGGTCAGGCACGCAGTATTTT.